These T cell receptor beta chains were read from a single sample in a study of cytomegalovirus exposure and HLA in healthy donors. Generated by immunoSEQ multiplex PCR, the TCRdb table keeps only in-frame clones and is missing some. In all, the sample yields around 200,000 clones. Sequencing input: PBMCs. These receptors were obtained from a woman in her twenties or thirties in good health and CMV-seropositive. Both conserved end residues are part of each CDR3. A D gene is named only where the DNA matches it firmly.

j_call | v_call | d_call | cdr3_aa | cdr3_nt
TRBJ1-6 | TRBV9 | TRBD1 | CASSVQGAGGDLHF | TGTGCCAGCAGCGTACAGGGCGCAGGGGGAGACCTCCACTTT
TRBJ2-3 | TRBV10-3 | . | CAISGGSTDTQYF | TGTGCCATCAGCGGGGGTTCCACAGATACGCAGTATTTT
TRBJ1-3 | TRBV2 | . | CASNGFLGNTIYF | TGTGCCAGCAACGGGTTTTTAGGAAACACCATATATTTT
TRBJ2-7 | TRBV6-1 | TRBD1 | CASSTGGPYEQYF | TGTGCCAGCAGTACAGGGGGCCCCTACGAGCAGTACTTC
TRBJ1-4 | TRBV5-1 | . | CASSFSGADEKLFF | TGCGCCAGCAGCTTCTCAGGGGCGGATGAAAAACTGTTTTTT
TRBJ1-6 | TRBV19 | TRBD1 | CASSPDRVQSPLHF | TGTGCCAGTAGCCCAGACAGGGTCCAATCACCCCTCCACTTT
TRBJ2-5 | TRBV7-9 | . | CASSLVELPQETQYF | TGTGCCAGCAGCTTAGTTGAACTACCGCAAGAGACCCAGTACTTC
TRBJ1-4 | TRBV7-8 | . | CASSPREAGKEKLFF | TGTGCCAGCAGCCCCAGGGAGGCTGGTAAGGAAAAACTGTTTTTT
TRBJ2-2 | TRBV10-2 | TRBD1 | CASRLQGAGTGELFF | TGCGCCAGCAGACTACAGGGGGCGGGCACCGGGGAGCTGTTTTTT
TRBJ2-7 | TRBV20-1 | . | CSASGAYEQYF | TGCAGTGCTAGCGGGGCCTACGAGCAGTACTTC
TRBJ2-3 | TRBV15 | TRBD2 | CATSSLAGTQYF | TGTGCCACCAGCAGCCTAGCGGGTACGCAGTATTTT
TRBJ2-6 | TRBV7-9 | TRBD1 | CASSPWTGTFGGANVLTF | TGTGCCAGCAGCCCATGGACAGGGACCTTTGGTGGGGCCAACGTCCTGACTTTC
TRBJ1-4 | TRBV5-4 | TRBD1 | CASSPGQGFEKLFF | TGTGCCAGCAGCCCTGGACAGGGTTTCGAAAAACTGTTTTTT
TRBJ2-3 | TRBV2 | TRBD1 | CAITGGSRPDTQYF | TGTGCCATCACAGGGGGGAGTCGGCCAGATACGCAGTATTTT
TRBJ1-2 | TRBV6-5 | . | CASSYSTQGYGYTF | TGTGCCAGCAGTTACTCGACCCAGGGCTATGGCTACACCTTC
TRBJ2-1 | TRBV9 | TRBD2 | CASSVQDEGGLDNEQFF | TGTGCCAGCAGCGTACAGGACGAAGGGGGACTAGACAATGAGCAGTTCTTC
TRBJ1-3 | TRBV19 | . | CASSIRGLGNTIYF | TGTGCCAGTAGTATTAGGGGACTTGGAAACACCATATATTTT
TRBJ1-2 | TRBV6-1 | . | CASSETPGGQNGYTF | TGTGCCAGCAGTGAAACCCCGGGGGGACAAAATGGCTACACCTTC
TRBJ2-7 | TRBV19 | TRBD1 | CASSVGTGFTIEQYF | TGTGCCAGTAGTGTCGGGACAGGGTTCACCATCGAGCAGTACTTC
TRBJ2-1 | TRBV4-1 | . | CASSPPGGVNEQFF | TGCGCCAGCAGCCCGCCCGGCGGGGTTAATGAGCAGTTCTTC
TRBJ2-1 | TRBV5-5 | . | CASGWGESYNEQFF | TGTGCCAGCGGCTGGGGGGAGAGTTACAATGAGCAGTTCTTC
TRBJ1-5 | TRBV5-8 | TRBD1 | CASSWNGQGWGQPQHF | TGTGCCAGCAGCTGGAATGGACAGGGTTGGGGTCAGCCCCAGCATTTT
TRBJ1-2 | TRBV6-5 | . | CASSKDYRPYTF | TGTGCCAGCAGTAAAGACTACCGCCCCTACACCTTC
TRBJ1-2 | TRBV14 | TRBD1 | CASSQTGPYGYTF | TGTGCCAGCAGCCAGACAGGGCCATATGGCTACACCTTC
TRBJ1-1 | TRBV19 | . | CASSASRTTLRGVNTEAFF | TGTGCCAGTAGTGCGAGTCGAACCACCCTCCGGGGGGTGAACACTGAAGCTTTCTTT
TRBJ1-4 | TRBV9 | . | CASSAQGWANEKLFF | TGTGCCAGCAGCGCGCAGGGTTGGGCTAATGAAAAACTGTTTTTT
TRBJ2-1 | TRBV27 | . | CASSLTSSYNEQFF | TGTGCCAGCAGTTTGACATCCTCCTACAATGAGCAGTTCTTC
TRBJ2-5 | TRBV7-6 | . | CASSTQGPGETQYF | TGTGCCAGCAGCACTCAGGGGCCGGGAGAGACCCAGTACTTC
TRBJ2-3 | TRBV10-1 | TRBD2 | CANRLAENGTDTQYF | TGCGCCAACCGACTAGCGGAAAATGGCACAGATACGCAGTATTTT
TRBJ1-1 | TRBV10-1 | . | CASSESAGQMNTEAFF | TGCGCCAGCAGTGAATCGGCAGGGCAGATGAACACTGAAGCTTTCTTT
TRBJ2-5 | TRBV10-3 | TRBD2 | CATVPSGGIETQYF | TGTGCCACGGTGCCTAGCGGGGGGATTGAGACCCAGTACTTC
TRBJ1-1 | TRBV2 | TRBD1 | CASSGGTGTEAFF | TGTGCCAGCAGTGGGGGGACAGGCACTGAAGCTTTCTTT
TRBJ2-7 | TRBV20-1 | . | CSASPGSEQYF | TGCAGTGCTAGTCCTGGGAGCGAGCAGTACTTC
TRBJ1-2 | TRBV7-9 | . | CASSPADKYGYTF | TGTGCCAGCAGCCCGGCGGACAAGTATGGCTACACCTTC
TRBJ2-1 | TRBV10-3 | TRBD2 | CAISESVASGTHEQFF | TGTGCCATCAGTGAGTCGGTAGCTAGCGGGACCCATGAGCAGTTCTTC
TRBJ1-2 | TRBV15 | . | CATSREVGLVYGYTF | TGTGCCACCAGCAGAGAGGTCGGCCTAGTATATGGCTACACCTTC
TRBJ2-1 | TRBV5-1 | TRBD2 | CASSLDSGVGEQFF | TGCGCCAGCAGCTTGGATAGCGGGGTAGGTGAGCAGTTCTTC
TRBJ2-7 | TRBV11-2 | TRBD2 | CASSLASGTYEQYF | TGTGCCAGCAGCTTAGCTAGCGGAACCTACGAGCAGTACTTC
TRBJ1-5 | TRBV7-8 | . | CASSPYPRGGNGAQHF | TGTGCCAGCAGTCCCTACCCGAGGGGAGGGAATGGGGCCCAGCATTTT